The clone carrying this T cell receptor beta chain has a count of ten or more. RNA transcripts provided the source from which TCR beta CDR3 regions were amplified. HTBI primers drove first-round RT-PCR of the TCR CDR3. MiXCR, applied by TCRdb to the multiplex PCR reads, yields one record per CDR3 protein. The sample includes 300,000 to 350,000 distinct CDR3 sequences, approximately 15% of them seen just once. The entry originates in a study of T cells in Graves' hyperthyroidism and ophthalmopathy. V was clipped by 5 bases and J by 0 bases, with 14 bases between them. This CDR3 region has 16 residues. Germline CDR1 and CDR2: MNHNS and SASEGT.

Material for sequencing was blood. This clonotype was sampled from a man younger than 45 with Graves' hyperthyroidism. The J gene is TRBJ2-1, the V gene TRBV6-1, with a tentative D call TRBD2 (6 bases). Here the CDR3 reads CASSPGGASSYNEQFF. The CDR3 nucleotides are TGTGCCAGCAGTCCCGGCGGGGCCTCCTCCTACAATGAGCAGTTCTTC.